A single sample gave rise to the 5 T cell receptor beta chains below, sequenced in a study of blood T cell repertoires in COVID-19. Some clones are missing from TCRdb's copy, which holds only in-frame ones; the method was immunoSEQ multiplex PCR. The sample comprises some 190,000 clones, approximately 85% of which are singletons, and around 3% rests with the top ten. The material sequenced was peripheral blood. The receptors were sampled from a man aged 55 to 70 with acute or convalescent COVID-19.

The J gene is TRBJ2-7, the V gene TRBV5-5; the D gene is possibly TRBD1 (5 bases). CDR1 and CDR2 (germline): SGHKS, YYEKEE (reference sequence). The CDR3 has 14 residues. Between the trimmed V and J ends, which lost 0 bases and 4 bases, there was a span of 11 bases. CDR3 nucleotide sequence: TGTGCCAGCAGCTTGGGACAGTCTGAATACGAGCAGTACTTC. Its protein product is CASSLGQSEYEQYF.

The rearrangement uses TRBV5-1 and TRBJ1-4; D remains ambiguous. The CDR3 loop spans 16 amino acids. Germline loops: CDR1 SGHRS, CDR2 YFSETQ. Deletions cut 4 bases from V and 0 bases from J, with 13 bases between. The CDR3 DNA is TGCGCCAGCAGCCCGGGGTGGGGAACAACTAATGAAAAACTGTTTTTT. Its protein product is CASSPGWGTTNEKLFF.

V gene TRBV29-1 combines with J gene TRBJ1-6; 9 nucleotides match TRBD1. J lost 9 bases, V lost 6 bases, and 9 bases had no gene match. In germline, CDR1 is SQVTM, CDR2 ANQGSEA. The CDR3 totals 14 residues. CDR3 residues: CSVQQGARGSPLHF. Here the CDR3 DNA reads TGCAGCGTCCAACAGGGGGCGCGAGGTTCACCCCTCCACTTT.

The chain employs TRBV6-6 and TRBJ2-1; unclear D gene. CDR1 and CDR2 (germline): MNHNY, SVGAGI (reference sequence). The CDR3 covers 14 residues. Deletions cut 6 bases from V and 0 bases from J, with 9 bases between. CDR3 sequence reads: CASSPGGSYNEQFF. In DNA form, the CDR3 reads TGTGCCAGCAGCCCTGGCGGCTCCTACAATGAGCAGTTCTTC.

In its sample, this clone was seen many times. The DNA of the CDR3 is TGTGCCAGCAGCCTGGGACAGTCCGAGCAGTACTTC. This gives the protein CASSLGQSEQYF. The rearrangement uses TRBV7-9 and TRBJ2-7; TRBD1 aligns across 7 bases. The germline CDR1 and CDR2 sequences are SEHNR and FQNEAQ (reference sequence). The trim removed 5 bases at V and 6 bases at J, leaving 4 bases unmatched. The length of the CDR3 is 12 residues.